This T cell receptor (beta chain) emerged from a study of CD8 T cells in cerebrospinal fluid in Alzheimer's disease (dated by TCRdb to between 2020 and 2021). Broadly, across the study: The study used two single-cell methods, plate-based nested PCR sequencing and droplet-based sequencing, to evaluate clonal expansion of CSF T cells. The study tested whether clonally expanded T cells were present in cerebrospinal fluid from healthy elderly individuals and from patients with neurodegenerative disease. The droplet-based CSF comparison of patients and controls included roughly nine healthy controls (around 11,000 cells) and roughly nine patients with MCI or Alzheimer's disease (approximately 10,000 cells). A total of approximately 23 samples were covered by the CSF gene-expression analysis, in which Parkinson's disease patients were included. The full study reports these points: It was cautioned by the authors that a causal link between EBV and Alzheimer's disease is not established by the detection of EBV-specific TCRs in CSF. The EBV-specific clones were neither the most highly expanded clones nor enriched among patients. A higher percentage of TCRs was made up by the largest CSF clone in patients with MCI or Alzheimer's disease than in controls. In pooled data, a highly expanded clone (at least 3% of TCRs) occurred in 1 of 10 healthy subjects versus 4 of 6 Alzheimer's patients. Only samples with detectable clones went into the overall clonality comparison: approximately 11 healthy, 5 MCI, 5 AD, and 6 PD.

Per the germline V gene, KGHDR is the CDR1 and SFDVKD is the CDR2. From cysteine to phenylalanine, the CDR3 is 17 amino acids long. No nucleotide data were recorded. Libraries were made using 10x single-cell sequencing. 10X Genomics single-cell V(D)J and 5' gene-expression libraries were used to profile CSF cells. CSF single-cell TCR libraries were sequenced on an Illumina NextSeq550. The original pipeline was this. V(D)J reads were aligned to the vdj-GRCh38 alts ensemble 2.0.0 reference and processed with the Cell Ranger vdj pipeline. A clonotype was defined as a group of cell barcodes sharing the same set of productive CDR3 nucleotide sequences. Clonotype information was added to Seurat v3.0 gene-expression metadata to link clonality with transcriptional profiles. Exclusion was applied to CSF cells with more than 1,800 genes, more than 7,500 UMIs or more than 10% mitochondrial reads. To identify TCRs with known antigen specificity, CDR3-beta sequences were compared against VDJdb. Only TCRs with complete alpha and beta chains were included in the network analysis of clone sharing, which used the R package qgraph. Reads reprocessed by TCRdb are summarized as one entry per CDR3 protein sequence, and DNA is absent. What appears here as the V and J calls and clone size reflects TCRdb's work, not the paper's. For this sample, the table gives approximately 1,000 distinct CDR3 sequences. The leading ten clones occupy around a tenth of the sample.

Every participant was in good physical condition and had no acute infectious disease. For droplet-based sequencing, live CSF cells were sorted using a live/dead marker. CSF was obtained by lumbar puncture, and immune cells were pelleted by centrifugation at 300g. Each CSF sample was checked for red blood cells, and any sample showing blood contamination was excluded. CSF cells were cryopreserved in freezing medium, frozen overnight at -80 degrees C, and subsequently stored in liquid nitrogen. Before analysis, CSF samples were kept in storage for less than six months. This clonotype registers as large (0.1 to 1%) by frequency; no count is noted. Its antigen target is currently unknown.

The TCR originated in a human donor in good health. Recombination linked TRBV24-1 to TRBJ2-6; the D call from TCRdb, TRBD2, cannot be confirmed without DNA. The sequencing input was cerebrospinal fluid. The CDR3 protein is CATSDSGPGSGANVLTF.